This T cell receptor (beta chain) comes out of a study of spatial heterogeneity in lung cancer (dated by TCRdb to between 2018 and 2021). Regarding the research as a whole: The donors were fewer than 90 patients from the lung TRACERx cohort who had early-stage, untreated non-small cell lung cancer. Follow-up PBMC samples were sequenced whenever the samples were available, and the median time to follow-up was approximately 24 months after resection. Beta-chain transcripts were consistently detected in greater numbers than alpha-chain transcripts, which likely reflects a higher abundance of beta-chain transcripts. In the raw uncorrected reads, each unique combination of TCR and UMI appeared more than ten times on average. In non-small cell lung cancer, the study quantitatively compared TCR alpha and beta repertoires across several tumor regions, matched nontumor lung, and blood. Nonsynonymous mutation counts, determined by whole-exome sequencing of tumor tissue, were related to features of the TCR repertoire. At surgery, both alpha and beta chains were TCR-sequenced in more than 200 tumor regions, approximately 64 matched nontumor lung samples and around 50 PBMC samples.

Beyond this particular receptor, the publication reports: Comparisons of baseline and follow-up blood repertoires included only approximately 14 patients. Confirming at a functional level the hypothesis that regional TCRs recognize regional mutations was considered to require additional single-cell paired TCR alpha and beta sequencing. Ubiquitous expanded tumor TCRs were detected in blood more often at tumor resection than at routine follow-up.

As for this clonotype: It lacks a known antigen. Per-nucleotide qualities are absent, and no much larger clonotype sits a single base away.

The library was made by 5' RACE. The sequencer was a NextSeq 500. The TCR library protocol attached a unique molecular identifier to each TCR cDNA molecule to allow correction of PCR and sequencing errors. In the paper's pipeline: TCR identification, UMI-based error correction and CDR3 extraction were all carried out with Decombinator tools. Expanded TCRs were defined as those above a frequency of 2 per 1,000, corresponding to the top 1% of the tumor frequency distribution. Renyi diversity was computed with the R vegan package after each repertoire had been subsampled 100 times to 5,000 TCRs. CDR3 similarity networks were constructed using string-kernel similarity of amino acid triplets, with links drawn between CDR3s whose pairwise similarity was above 0.82. TCRdb reprocessing: public reads trimmed at Q25 with fastp, clones called with MiXCR, in-frame beta chains kept. Under each unique CDR3 protein, matching rows form one entry showing the most common genes and DNA. These V and J calls are TCRdb output, not the study's own analysis. The table for this sample lists about 94,000 distinct CDR3 sequences; roughly a fifth of them were counted only once. Around a fifth of the sample goes to the ten largest clones.

The meaning of the sample's time point label: blood at routine non-recurrence follow-up after resection. Without any cell sorting, TCR sequencing was performed on whole RNA extracted either from tumor and nontumor lung tissue or from cryopreserved PBMC samples. Patients were selected for TCR sequencing only if sufficient RNA was available from at least two tumor regions. The clonotype was recovered from a male donor with early-stage non-small cell lung cancer. Source: PBMCs, taken at follow-up.

The CDR3 sequence is CSARDGTGGNREQFF. DNA sequence: TGCAGTGCTAGAGATGGGACAGGGGGAAATCGGGAGCAGTTCTTC. This receptor chain uses TRBV20-1 and TRBJ2-1, with 11 junctional bases fitting TRBD1. The V end gives up 0 bases and the J end 10 bases, leaving 8 bases in the junction not matched to a gene. The CDR3 has 15 amino acids, counting the end cysteine and phenylalanine. CDR3 DNA is the only sequence kept; it has 45 bases, read in frame from the first base. Per the germline V gene (reference sequence), DFQATT is the CDR1 and SNEGSKA is the CDR2.